These 21 T cell receptor beta chains originate from one sample sequenced in a study of blood T cell repertoires in COVID-19. The method was immunoSEQ multiplex PCR; TCRdb's version includes in-frame clones alone and lacks a portion of them. Found here are approximately 200,000 clones, about 83% of them singletons; the top ten hold approximately 6.2%. Material: peripheral blood. These receptor sequences come from a man aged 60-69 years who had recovered from COVID-19.

The chain recombines TRBV10-3 with TRBJ2-3, with 9 bases matching TRBD2. This CDR3 has 15 amino acids. Trimming cost V 4 bases and J 4 bases; bases outside gene matches: 6. Germline V lookup: CDR1 ENHRY, CDR2 SYGVKD. CDR3 sequence: CAISGNLAGADTQYF. CDR3 bases: TGTGCCATCAGTGGAAATTTAGCGGGAGCAGATACGCAGTATTTT.

This clone was seen only a few times. The J gene is TRBJ1-1, the V gene TRBV18; tentatively, D is TRBD1 (6 bases). Trimming pared 2 bases from V and 4 bases from J, leaving 14 bases between. CDR3 length: 15 residues. The V gene's germline CDR1 is KGHSH and CDR2 LQKENI. The CDR3 reads CASSPSTGDATEAFF. For the CDR3, the DNA is TGTGCCAGCTCACCATCGACAGGAGACGCCACTGAAGCTTTCTTT.

In its sample, this clone was seen once. This chain uses TRBV7-2 with TRBJ2-1; D possibly corresponds to TRBD2 (5 bases). The V gene lost 1 base and the J gene lost 3 bases, with 13 bases spanning the gap. This CDR3 contains 16 residues. The germline V gene has CDR1 SGHTA and CDR2 FQGNSA. The CDR3 DNA sequence: TGTGCCAGCAGCTTAGTGGGCGGGCTGAACTACAATGAGCAGTTCTTC. Residues: CASSLVGGLNYNEQFF.

The J gene is TRBJ2-1, the V gene TRBV5-6, with a possible D match to TRBD2 (5 bases). V lost 2 bases and J 7 bases, leaving 19 bases between the germline ends. The germline V gene encodes CDR1 SGHDT and CDR2 YYEEEE. The length of the CDR3 is 16 residues. CDR3 nucleotides: TGTGCCAGCAGCTTTAGTTCCCGCGGGTGGCAAAATGAGCAGTTCTTC. This translates into CASSFSSRGWQNEQFF.

The chain has TRBV7-2 and TRBJ1-4; 9 positions match TRBD1. The CDR3 has 15 residues. V was clipped by 5 bases and J by 7 bases; unmatched bases: 8. The germline V gene has CDR1 SGHTA and CDR2 FQGNSA. This CDR3 reads CASSINRGRGEKLFF. The DNA of the CDR3 is TGTGCCAGCAGCATCAACAGGGGGCGCGGTGAAAAACTGTTTTTT. Combining the CDR3 with reference TRBV7-2 and TRBJ1-4 gives the whole variable domain GAGVSQSPSNKVTEKGKDVELRCDPISGHTALYWYRQSLGQGLEFLIYFQGNSAPDKSGLPSDRFSAERTGGSVSTLTIQRTQQEDSAVYLCASSINRGRGEKLFFGSGTQLSVL.

This chain connects TRBV3-1 (or the pseudogene TRBV3-2) to TRBJ2-5; D is ambiguous. V lost 5 bases, J lost 4 bases, and 5 bases lay in between. CDR1 is LGHDT and CDR2 is YNNKEL in the germline V gene (reference sequence). The CDR3 length is 11 residues. For the CDR3, the DNA is TGTGCCAGCAGCTTACTAGAGACCCAGTACTTC. It specifies CASSLLETQYF.

This clone was picked up one time. This sequence joins TRBV3-1 (or the pseudogene TRBV3-2) and TRBJ2-3; D gene ambiguous. The CDR3 covers 12 residues. Germline CDR1 LGHDT, CDR2 YNNKEL (reference sequence). The V gene lost 3 bases and the J gene lost 2 bases, with 3 bases spanning the gap. In DNA form, the CDR3 reads TGTGCCAGCAGCCACCTCACAGATACGCAGTATTTT. The encoded protein is CASSHLTDTQYF.

Worth noting for this clone: The junction departs from the called germline gene at one end, perhaps through a read error. This chain connects TRBV4-1 to TRBJ1-5, with D hard to call. Germline CDR1 MGHRA, CDR2 YSYEKL. This CDR3 comprises 16 residues. The CDR3 here is CVSSQDFKHDHQPQHF. The CDR3 DNA reads as TGCGTCAGCAGCCAAGATTTTAAACACGATCATCAGCCCCAGCATTTT.

Only one count was recorded for this clone. This chain connects TRBV6-1 to TRBJ1-3, with D possibly matching TRBD1 (6 bases). V was shortened by 5 bases and J by 3 bases, with 14 bases between the two germline ends. This CDR3 contains 15 residues. CDR1 is MNHNS and CDR2 is SASEGT in the germline V gene. CDR3 in amino acids: CASSSETGRGNTIYF. The CDR3 DNA follows: TGTGCCAGCAGTTCGGAGACAGGACGTGGAAACACCATATATTTT.

The CDR3 nucleotides read TGTGCCAGCAGTTACCCGGGACAGGCCTCTCACTATGGCTACACCTTC. Its protein product is CASSYPGQASHYGYTF. The chain combines TRBV6-2 or TRBV6-3 with TRBJ1-2, with TRBD1 matching 8 bases. CDR1 and CDR2 (germline): MNHEY, SVGEGT. J was trimmed by 3 bases and V by 2 bases; bases with no gene match: 8. The CDR3 loop spans 16 amino acids.

This rearrangement joins TRBV18 to TRBJ2-5, with D perhaps TRBD2 (7 bases). Trimming removed 6 bases at V and 4 bases at J, with 21 bases between. The germline V gene has CDR1 KGHSH and CDR2 LQKENI. The CDR3 covers 16 residues. CDR3 region: CASSLTRGAQGETQYF. The CDR3 DNA is TGTGCCAGCTCCCTTACACGGGGGGCCCAAGGAGAGACCCAGTACTTC.

This clone has just a few counts. V gene TRBV18 combines with J gene TRBJ1-1, with D perhaps TRBD1 (5 bases). The germline V and J ends were trimmed by 2 bases and 7 bases, with 11 bases remaining between them. CDR3 length: 13 amino acids. Per germline, CDR1 KGHSH and CDR2 LQKENI. The CDR3 here is CASSPAGRGEAFF. DNA of the CDR3: TGTGCCAGCTCACCAGCGGGGCGCGGTGAAGCTTTCTTT.

The rearrangement links TRBV10-3 to TRBJ1-4; possibly TRBD1 for D (5 bases). Deletions cut 4 bases from V and 15 bases from J, with 18 bases between. The germline V gene encodes CDR1 ENHRY and CDR2 SYGVKD. This CDR3 contains 13 residues. As DNA, the CDR3 is TGTGCCATCAGTGCGGGCCAGGGTGAAAACGTGTTTTTT. Its translation is CAISAGQGENVFF.

The chain recombines TRBV6-5 with TRBJ1-4, with 9 positions matching TRBD1. The CDR3 totals 15 residues. With V trimmed by 6 bases and J by 4 bases, 6 bases remained unmatched. Per the germline V gene, CDR1 is MNHEY and CDR2 is SVGAGI. CDR3 bases: TGTGCCAGCAGCCAACAGGGGGCCTATAATGAAAAACTGTTTTTT. Translating it yields CASSQQGAYNEKLFF.

In this sample, this clone turned up once. The V gene is TRBV27, the J gene TRBJ1-2; 9 nucleotides match TRBD1. J lost 2 bases, V lost 3 bases, and 1 base had no gene match. The length of the CDR3 is 14 residues. Germline-derived CDR1 and CDR2 are MNHEY and SMNVEV (reference sequence). CDR3: CASSFGQGNYGYTF. The CDR3 DNA follows: TGTGCCAGCAGTTTTGGACAGGGGAACTATGGCTACACCTTC.

CDR3: CATSRGTSGRALPGELFF. CDR3 DNA: TGTGCCACCAGCAGAGGGACTAGCGGGAGGGCCCTCCCCGGGGAGCTGTTTTTT. V gene TRBV15 combines with J gene TRBJ2-2; 15 nucleotides match TRBD2. The CDR3 contains 18 residues. The ends lost 1 base at V and 6 bases at J; junction bases unmatched: 6. Germline-derived CDR1 and CDR2 are LNHNV and YYDKDF (reference sequence).

The chain uses TRBV5-4 and TRBJ1-4, with 7 positions matching TRBD1. Trimming removed 4 bases from V and 2 bases from J; junction bases left unmatched: 5. This CDR3 spans 15 amino acids. Germline lookup yields CDR1 SGHNT and CDR2 YYREEE (reference sequence). The CDR3 loop reads CASSPEGATNEKLFF. In nucleotides, the CDR3 is TGTGCCAGCAGCCCGGAGGGGGCGACTAATGAAAAACTGTTTTTT. Complete variable domain (other parts from reference TRBV5-4 and TRBJ1-4): ETGVTQSPTHLIKTRGQQVTLRCSSQSGHNTVSWYQQALGQGPQFIFQYYREEENGRGNFPPRFSGLQFPNYSSELNVNALELDDSALYLCASSPEGATNEKLFFGSGTQLSVL.

The V call is TRBV5-4, the J call TRBJ1-2, with 7 nucleotides matching TRBD1. Trimming took 4 bases from V and 0 from J; bases not matched to a gene: 6. CDR1 and CDR2 from the germline V gene are SGHNT and YYREEE (reference sequence). The CDR3 contains 15 residues. The CDR3 sequence: CASSGTGVSNYGYTF. CDR3 nucleotides: TGTGCCAGCAGCGGCACAGGGGTCTCTAACTATGGCTACACCTTC.

Here the CDR3 reads CASSVAVDMIWGYTF. CDR3 in DNA: TGTGCCAGCAGCGTCGCGGTCGATATGATATGGGGCTACACCTTC. The rearrangement joins TRBV9 to TRBJ1-2; D call uncertain. The germline CDR1 and CDR2 sequences are SGDLS and YYNGEE. CDR3 size: 15 residues. Trimming left V 2 bases short and J 8 bases short, with 19 bases between.

The CDR3 bases are TGTGCCAGTAGTTTAGCGGGACATTCAGAAGAGACCCAGTACTTC. It is translated as CASSLAGHSEETQYF. The genes are TRBV19 and TRBJ2-5; 8 bases fit TRBD2. The CDR3 spans 15 residues. Trimming took 5 bases from V and 3 from J; bases not matched to a gene: 8. Looked up from germline, CDR1 is LNHDA and CDR2 is SQIVND (reference sequence).

In its sample, this clone was seen a few times. V usage is TRBV25-1 and J usage is TRBJ1-5; D remains ambiguous. The CDR3 loop spans 14 amino acids. V lost 2 bases and J lost 6, with 11 bases in between. CDR1 is MGHDK and CDR2 is SYGVNS in the germline V gene. The CDR3 DNA is TGTGCCAGCAGTGAACCGGAGGTGGGTCAGCCCCAGCATTTT. Translation gives CASSEPEVGQPQHF.